The rows below give T cell receptor beta chains drawn from one sample of a study of shared clonotypes between healthy human individuals. The repertoire was sequenced with immunoSEQ multiplex PCR; TCRdb's copy has only in-frame clones and lacks some. The sample records about 1 million clones, approximately 68% being singletons. What was sequenced was memory CD4+ T cells sorted from blood. All receptors come from a man younger than 30 in good health. CDR3s include the opening cysteine and the closing phenylalanine or tryptophan. A D gene is named only where the DNA matches it firmly. The listing skips clone size in some rows; elsewhere it reads once, few, many or a size class.

j_call d_call v_call clone_size cdr3_aa cdr3_nt
TRBJ2-4 - TRBV18 - CASSPTIGVENIQYF TGTGCCAGCTCCCCGACTATAGGTGTGGAAAACATTCAGTACTTC
TRBJ1-4 TRBD1 TRBV29-1 - CSVGQVGKLFF TGCAGCGTCGGACAGGTGGGGAAACTGTTTTTT
TRBJ1-2 TRBD1 TRBV7-2 - CASSFTRDRLYGYTF TGTGCCAGCAGCTTTACCCGGGACAGGCTCTATGGCTACACCTTC
TRBJ1-1 TRBD1 TRBV6-1 - CASGTGGVNTEAFF TGTGCCAGTGGGACAGGGGGAGTGAACACTGAAGCTTTCTTT
TRBJ1-4 - TRBV25-1 - CASSESGTGNEKLFF TGTGCCAGCAGTGAGTCCGGAACGGGTAATGAAAAACTGTTTTTT
TRBJ2-7 - TRBV11-2 - CASSLDAGTMGEQYF TGTGCCAGCAGCTTGGACGCGGGGACCATGGGCGAGCAGTACTTC
TRBJ2-7 - TRBV9 few CASSARAGSPYEQYF TGTGCCAGCAGCGCACGCGCCGGGTCCCCCTACGAGCAGTACTTC
TRBJ1-1 TRBD1 TRBV2 few CASRARGKDTEAFF TGTGCCAGCAGGGCCAGGGGGAAGGACACTGAAGCTTTCTTT
TRBJ2-7 TRBD2 TRBV6-1 - CASTTLAGASYEQYF TGTGCCAGCACCACACTAGCGGGAGCCTCCTACGAGCAGTACTTC
TRBJ1-4 - TRBV6-6 - CASSYRGGEKLFF TGTGCCAGCAGTTACCGGGGTGGAGAAAAACTGTTTTTT
TRBJ2-3 - TRBV5-1 once CASSLAIDSDTQYF TGCGCCAGCAGCTTGGCGATAGACTCAGATACGCAGTATTTT
TRBJ1-4 TRBD1 TRBV7-2 - CASSPNRGEGELFF TGTGCCAGCAGCCCCAACAGGGGCGAAGGGGAACTGTTTTTT
TRBJ1-1 - TRBV18 once CASSPRADLLEAFF TGTGCCAGCTCACCACGGGCAGATTTACTTGAAGCTTTCTTT
TRBJ2-1 - TRBV30 - CAWSALAGLYNEQFF TGTGCCTGGAGTGCCCTCGCGGGGCTTTACAATGAGCAGTTCTTC
TRBJ2-6 - TRBV27 - CASSLWVPWGANVLTF TGTGCCAGCAGTTTATGGGTCCCTTGGGGGGCCAACGTCCTGACTTTC
TRBJ1-5 TRBD1 TRBV2 - CASRGTGSNQPQHF TGTGCCAGCAGGGGGACAGGGAGCAATCAGCCCCAGCATTTT
TRBJ2-3 TRBD2 TRBV5-1 - CASSPTLAVGGDTQYF TGCGCCAGCAGCCCAACACTAGCGGTCGGGGGGGATACGCAGTATTTT